These 22 T cell receptor beta chains were sequenced from one sample in a study of cytomegalovirus exposure and HLA in healthy donors (dated by TCRdb to about 2017). Libraries were prepared through the immunoSEQ multiplex PCR assay. TCRdb carries this immuneACCESS record with in-frame sequences only. Its versions omit some clonotypes, under half of them owing to an unresolved V gene in the studies checked, with the rest unexplained. The sample table records 110,000 to 150,000 clones; roughly 88% of these occur just once. Clones ranked in the top ten supply 7.9% of the sample. Sequenced input: PBMCs. All receptors come from a woman aged 18-29 years in good health and CMV-seropositive.

This chain uses TRBV30 with TRBJ2-1; D may be TRBD2 (6 bases). The V end was cut by 5 bases, the J end by 8 bases, with 13 bases between. This CDR3 is 12 amino acids long. The germline gives CDR1 GTSNPN, CDR2 SVGIG (reference sequence). DNA of the CDR3: TGTGCCTGGGGGGACTTATCCTATGAGCAGTTCTTC. It specifies CAWGDLSYEQFF.

This chain joins TRBV19 and TRBJ1-1; no definite D call. Looked up from germline, CDR1 is LNHDA and CDR2 is SQIVND (reference sequence). The CDR3 contains 15 residues. Trimming left V 3 bases short and J 1 base short, with 12 bases between. CDR3 amino acids: CASSMGGMGNTEAFF. The CDR3 DNA is TGTGCCAGTAGTATGGGAGGGATGGGGAACACTGAAGCTTTCTTT. The full variable domain, in which reference TRBV19 and TRBJ1-1 provide the parts outside the CDR3, is DGGITQSPKYLFRKEGQNVTLSCEQNLNHDAMYWYRQDPGQGLRLIYYSQIVNDFQKGDIAEGYSVSREKKESFPLTVTSAQKNPTAFYLCASSMGGMGNTEAFFGQGTRLTVV.

The J gene is TRBJ2-3, the V gene TRBV7-9; 8 bases match TRBD1. This CDR3 is built from 13 residues. Unmatched junction bases numbered 2, after V lost 5 bases and J lost 4 bases. Germline assignment: CDR1 SEHNR and CDR2 FQNEAQ (reference sequence). CDR3 bases: TGTGCCAGCAGCCGGACAGGGCCAGATACGCAGTATTTT. It yields the protein CASSRTGPDTQYF.

The chain links TRBV5-1 to TRBJ1-2; the D gene is possibly TRBD1 (5 bases). The ends were cut back, 1 base at V and 6 bases at J, with 7 bases in the middle. Per germline, CDR1 SGHRS and CDR2 YFSETQ. The CDR3 spans 12 residues. The CDR3 spells CASSLQQDGYTF. The DNA of the CDR3 is TGCGCCAGCAGCTTGCAACAGGATGGCTACACCTTC. Looking up the rest from reference TRBV5-1 and TRBJ1-2 gives the full variable domain: KAGVTQTPRYLIKTRGQQVTLSCSPISGHRSVSWYQQTPGQGLQFLFEYFSETQRNKGNFPGRFSGRQFSNSRSEMNVSTLELGDSALYLCASSLQQDGYTFGSGTRLTVV.

CDR3 bases: TGTGCCAGCAGGCGGGACACCGGGGAGCTGTTTTTT. Protein: CASRRDTGELFF. The chain carries TRBV6-5 and TRBJ2-2, with D tentatively TRBD2 (5 bases). The CDR3 is 12 residues long. Germline V gene sequence: CDR1 MNHEY, CDR2 SVGAGI. V gave up 6 bases and J gave up 3 bases, with 5 bases separating them.

The chain employs TRBV7-9 and TRBJ2-7, with TRBD1 as a possible D gene (6 bases). V lost 1 base and J lost 5, with 15 bases in between. The CDR3 is 15 amino acids. Germline V CDR1 and CDR2: SEHNR, FQNEAQ (reference sequence). The CDR3 DNA is TGTGCCAGCAGCTTAGGGGTCACAGGGTTCAACGAGCAGTACTTC. It yields the protein CASSLGVTGFNEQYF.

The chain uses TRBV9 and TRBJ2-1; 9 bases line up with TRBD2. The germline V gene encodes CDR1 SGDLS and CDR2 YYNGEE. V gave up 4 bases and J gave up 3 bases; unmatched junction bases: 5. This CDR3 spans 15 amino acids. This CDR3 reads CASSRTSEDYNEQFF. CDR3 DNA sequence: TGTGCCAGCAGCCGGACTAGCGAAGACTACAATGAGCAGTTCTTC.

CDR3 protein: CSVSRGRDSSYNEQFF. The CDR3 nucleotides read TGCAGCGTTTCCAGGGGGCGCGATTCCTCCTACAATGAGCAGTTCTTC. The chain is built from TRBV29-1 and TRBJ2-1; 8 bases map to TRBD1. J lost 0 bases, V lost 5 bases, and 9 bases had no gene match. CDR3 length: 16 residues. The germline V gene encodes CDR1 SQVTM and CDR2 ANQGSEA.

This chain joins TRBV10-3 and TRBJ2-7; 8 positions agree with TRBD2. The J segment lost 5 bases and the V segment lost 10 bases, leaving 10 bases of the junction unmatched. CDR1 is ENHRY and CDR2 is SYGVKD in the germline V gene. This CDR3 contains 13 residues. Here the CDR3 DNA reads TGTGCCACCTCCGGGACTAGTTTCGACGAGCAGTACTTC. This codes for CATSGTSFDEQYF.

This chain uses TRBV28 with TRBJ2-4; possibly TRBD1 for D (6 bases). Germline loops: CDR1 MDHEN, CDR2 SYDVKM. V dropped 6 bases and J dropped 9 bases, with 15 bases sitting between them. This CDR3 has 13 residues. CDR3 sequence reads: CASRATGSGIQYF. DNA of the CDR3: TGTGCCAGCAGGGCTACAGGGTCGGGCATTCAGTACTTC.

The rearrangement joins TRBV28 to TRBJ1-2; 9 bases fit TRBD1. V lost 6 bases to trimming and J lost 4 bases; unmatched junction nucleotides: 6. The germline V gene encodes CDR1 MDHEN and CDR2 SYDVKM. The CDR3 spans 14 residues. CDR3 DNA sequence: TGTGCCAGCAGCCTACAGGGGGCTCCCTATGGCTACACCTTC. It yields the protein CASSLQGAPYGYTF.

This clone occurred once. The J gene is TRBJ1-1, the V gene TRBV7-9; D is perhaps TRBD1 (6 bases). The germline V gene encodes CDR1 SEHNR and CDR2 FQNEAQ (reference sequence). Trimming removed 3 bases from V and 3 bases from J, with 14 bases in between. The CDR3 has 15 residues. The DNA for the CDR3 is TGTGCCAGCAGCTTGACGACAGGAGCCGACACTGAAGCTTTCTTT. Translated: CASSLTTGADTEAFF.

V usage is TRBV5-1 and J usage is TRBJ2-7; D possibly corresponds to TRBD1 (6 bases). Germline V lookup: CDR1 SGHRS, CDR2 YFSETQ. V was clipped by 5 bases and J by 6 bases, with 15 bases between them. CDR3 length: 13 amino acids. This chain's CDR3 is CASRATGKVEQYF. As DNA, the CDR3 is TGCGCCAGCAGGGCTACAGGGAAAGTCGAGCAGTACTTC.

The chain links TRBV18 to TRBJ2-2, with a weak D call TRBD1 (6 bases). Per germline, CDR1 KGHSH and CDR2 LQKENI. The germline V and J ends were trimmed by 5 bases and 2 bases, with 9 bases remaining between them. The length of the CDR3 is 14 residues. The CDR3 DNA is TGTGCCAGCTCATCGGACAGTAACACCGGGGAGCTGTTTTTT. This translates into CASSSDSNTGELFF.

This clone was counted once. The chain is built from TRBV4-2 and TRBJ2-1; 9 bases agree with TRBD2. With 5 bases clipped from V and 3 bases from J, the junction kept 8 bases outside the gene matches. CDR3 length equals 16 residues. The germline gives CDR1 LGHNA, CDR2 YNFKEQ. As DNA, the CDR3 is TGTGCCAGCAGCACTGCCGGGACTAGCAGCTACAATGAGCAGTTCTTC. This gives the protein CASSTAGTSSYNEQFF.

This clone was found once. The chain joins TRBV7-3 to TRBJ2-3; 12 nucleotides agree with TRBD2. From germline, CDR1 is SGHTA and CDR2 FQGTGA. V shed 5 bases and J 4 bases; nucleotides not matched to a gene: 4. The CDR3 spans 15 residues. CDR3 amino acids: CASSLTSGRSDTQYF. The CDR3 coding sequence is TGTGCCAGCAGCCTTACTAGCGGGAGGTCAGATACGCAGTATTTT.

The chain couples TRBV6-5 to TRBJ2-7; 7 bases align to TRBD1. The CDR3 is made up of 15 amino acids. With V trimmed by 0 bases and J by 0 bases, 2 bases remained unmatched. Germline V CDR1 and CDR2: MNHEY, SVGAGI. The CDR3: CASSYSHRGSYEQYF. The CDR3 nucleotides are TGTGCCAGCAGTTACTCGCACAGGGGCTCCTACGAGCAGTACTTC.

This chain joins TRBV5-5 and TRBJ1-1; 7 nucleotides line up with TRBD1. The ends lost 4 bases at V and 8 bases at J; junction bases unmatched: 8. Germline CDR1 SGHKS, CDR2 YYEKEE (reference sequence). This CDR3 comprises 13 residues. This CDR3 reads CASSLATGREAFF. CDR3 nucleotide sequence: TGTGCCAGCAGCCTGGCGACAGGGAGGGAAGCTTTCTTT.

The V gene is TRBV7-9, the J gene TRBJ2-1; 8 bases agree with TRBD1. CDR3 length equals 15 residues. Per the germline V gene, CDR1 is SEHNR and CDR2 is FQNEAQ (reference sequence). Trimming removed 8 bases from V and 0 bases from J; junction bases left unmatched: 6. CDR3 sequence: CASETGVSSYNEQFF. The CDR3 DNA follows: TGTGCCAGCGAGACAGGGGTTAGCTCCTACAATGAGCAGTTCTTC.

This chain links TRBV5-3 with TRBJ2-1, with D possibly TRBD1 on 5 matching bases. TRBV5-3 is labeled an ORF, and its function is uncertain. This CDR3 has 18 amino acids. V was trimmed by 1 base and J by 0 bases, leaving 17 bases between them. DNA of the CDR3: TGTGCCAGAAGCTTGAGCCTCCAGGGATTGTGCTCCTACAATGAGCAGTTCTTC. This codes for CARSLSLQGLCSYNEQFF.

The chain recombines TRBV18 with TRBJ1-6, with TRBD1 identical over 11 bases. CDR3 size: 19 residues. V was pared by 2 bases and J by 1 base, with 7 bases of the junction left unmatched. Germline CDR1 reads KGHSH; CDR2 reads LQKENI. The CDR3 bases are TGTGCCAGCTCACCATATGGGACAGGGGGTCGGTCCTATAATTCACCCCTCCACTTT. This gives the protein CASSPYGTGGRSYNSPLHF.

The chain links TRBV18 to TRBJ1-3; 7 nucleotides line up with TRBD1. The CDR3 has 14 amino acids. CDR1 and CDR2 from the germline V gene are KGHSH and LQKENI. V was clipped by 8 bases and J by 2 bases; unmatched bases: 6. The CDR3 DNA follows: TGTGCCAGCGCAAGCGACAGGGCTGGAAACACCATATATTTT. Amino acids: CASASDRAGNTIYF.